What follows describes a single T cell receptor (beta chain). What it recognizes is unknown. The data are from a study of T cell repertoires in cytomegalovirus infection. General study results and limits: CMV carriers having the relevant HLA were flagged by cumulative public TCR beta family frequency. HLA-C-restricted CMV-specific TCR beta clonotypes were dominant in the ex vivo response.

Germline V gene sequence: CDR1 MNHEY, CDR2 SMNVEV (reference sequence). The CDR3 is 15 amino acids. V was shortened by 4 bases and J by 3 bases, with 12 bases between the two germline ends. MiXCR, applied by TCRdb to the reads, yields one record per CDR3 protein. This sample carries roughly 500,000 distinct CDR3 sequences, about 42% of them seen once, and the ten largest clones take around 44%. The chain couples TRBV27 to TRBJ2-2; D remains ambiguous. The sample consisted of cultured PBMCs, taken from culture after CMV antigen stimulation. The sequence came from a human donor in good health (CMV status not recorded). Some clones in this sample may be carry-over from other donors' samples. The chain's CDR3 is CASSSHPYDTGELFF. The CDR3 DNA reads TGTGCCAGCAGTTCTCACCCGTACGACACCGGGGAGCTGTTTTTT.